The TCR beta chain described here comes from a study of T-cell memory formation after mild COVID-19 (dated by TCRdb to about 2021). For the study in its entirety: TCR sequence clusters from the two donors were found to be largely donor specific. Two young, previously healthy adult volunteers, one female and one male, were included in the cohort. In two donors, T-cell clones that expanded and contracted after mild COVID-19 were followed by sequencing TCRalpha and TCRbeta repertoires longitudinally. Broad study findings and their caveats: Clones contracting from day 15 to 85 had balanced CD4/CD8 phenotypes, while a second wave expanding from day 15 to 37 was biased towards CD4+. SARS-CoV-2 specificity of the second-wave clones peaking on day 37 was not confirmed. Contracting CD4+ clones turned up mainly in the CM and EM memory subsets, whereas EMRA was where CD8+ clones were enriched. The detection of some responding clones in pre-infection memory suggests that pre-existing cross-reactive memory T cells joined the SARS-CoV-2 response. The study covered only a couple of mild cases, and larger cohorts including severe cases with pre-infection samples were considered necessary.

From the germline V gene, CDR1 is SGHDN and CDR2 is FVKESK. From its cysteine to its phenylalanine, the CDR3 spans 18 amino acids. Only the CDR3 portion is preserved as DNA: 54 bases, with reading frame beginning at the first base. V and J are trimmed by 9 bases and 7 bases, and the gene matches miss 20 bases of the junction. Sequenced using an Illumina NovaSeq 6000. cDNA libraries for TCRalpha and TCRbeta were prepared by 5'RACE using constant-segment primers, with sample barcodes and unique molecular identifiers added. RNA was extracted from every sample with Trizol reagent. The libraries were amplified in two PCR steps, and the second step added a second sample barcode and Illumina TruSeq adapters. Sequencing of libraries was performed on an Illumina NovaSeq with 2 x 150 bp paired-end reads. As for the original processing: Demultiplexing of reads and collapsing into UMI-guided consensus sequences were performed with migec v1.2.7. With mixcr v2.1.11, UMI consensuses were aligned to TRA and TRB V and J templates and assembled into clonotypes. A clonotype was counted as expanded or contracted only when both edgeR and NoisET called the clonotype significant, with the noise models trained on biological replicates. For edgeR calls, a false discovery rate-adjusted p below 0.01 and a log2 fold-change threshold of 1 were applied. As an exploratory analysis of dynamics, max-normalized trajectories of the 1000 most abundant clonotypes were examined by PCA with hierarchical clustering. Separately sequenced CD4+ and CD8+ repertoires were used to assign the CD4 or CD8 phenotype of responding clones. Starting from the raw public reads, TCRdb applied fastp trimming at Q25, assembled clones with MiXCR and retained in-frame beta chains. Under each unique CDR3 protein, matching rows form one entry showing the most common genes and DNA. None of the V and J calls come from the authors' own analysis; TCRdb made them. In this sample the table shows approximately 480,000 distinct CDR3 sequences, roughly 20% of which occur a single time. 9% to 15% of the sample is taken by the ten largest.

This clonotype was observed a few times. Its antigen remains unidentified. No qualities accompany the bases; no much larger clone lies one base away. PBMCs were isolated by Ficoll-Paque density gradient centrifugation. Input material: PBMCs or a T cell subset sorted from them (not recorded which). This receptor was taken from an adult woman who had mild COVID-19 (a few samples of this study predate the infection). The sample titles of this study are shuffled in the database, so cell type and time point are left out; the donor was told from shared clones. The receptor chain draws on TRBV14 and TRBJ2-2; 10 junctional bases match TRBD1. The CDR3 reads CARPTFDRGQDDGGELFF. The nucleotides are TGTGCCAGGCCGACCTTTGACAGGGGGCAAGATGATGGCGGGGAGCTGTTTTTT.